Shown below are 4 T cell receptor beta chains from a single sample sequenced in a study of beta chain features in type 1 diabetes. Every isolated RNA sample was fully reverse transcribed, so sequencing captured expressed TCRB transcripts. Only in-frame clones appear in the TCRdb table, and some are missing; sequencing was by immunoSEQ multiplex PCR. The data hold 250,000 to 400,000 clones, with 14% observed a single time. Sequencing was done on a sample of central memory CD4+ T cells from blood. Receptor source: a young man in good health.

The genes are TRBV18 and TRBJ2-1, with 7 positions matching TRBD1. Germline trimming cut 8 bases from V and 5 bases from J; bases unmatched to any gene: 15. Germline lookup yields CDR1 KGHSH and CDR2 LQKENI. This CDR3 has 16 residues. The CDR3 region is CASHRELTGTDNEQFF. The CDR3 region has the DNA TGTGCCAGCCACCGAGAGTTGACCGGGACAGACAATGAGCAGTTCTTC.

This rearrangement joins TRBV15 to TRBJ2-6; TRBD2 might be the D (5 bases). The CDR3 has 17 residues. The germline V gene encodes CDR1 LNHNV and CDR2 YYDKDF (reference sequence). The V and J ends lost 1 base and 1 base respectively, with 11 bases between them. CDR3 DNA: TGTGCCACCAGCAGAGTAAGCGGAATATCTGGGGCCAACGTCCTGACTTTC. Its translation is CATSRVSGISGANVLTF. Based on the CDR3 plus reference TRBV15 and TRBJ2-6, the full variable domain is DAMVIQNPRYQVTQFGKPVTLSCSQTLNHNVMYWYQQKSSQAPKLLFHYYDKDFNNEADTPDNFQSRRPNTSFCFLDIRSPGLGDTAMYLCATSRVSGISGANVLTFGAGSRLTVL.

This clone has more than one count but fewer than ten. V is TRBV5-4 and J is TRBJ1-5; TRBD1 might be the D (5 bases). V was clipped by 4 bases and J by 4 bases, with 15 bases between them. The germline V gene encodes CDR1 SGHNT and CDR2 YYREEE (reference sequence). This CDR3 is built from 15 residues. The CDR3: CASSLDSGPNQPQHF. The CDR3 DNA follows: TGTGCCAGCAGCCTAGACTCGGGGCCAAATCAGCCCCAGCATTTT.

This clone was seen a handful of times. The chain is built from TRBV20-1 and TRBJ2-3; D remains ambiguous. The V gene lost 2 bases and the J gene lost 5 bases, with 5 bases spanning the gap. CDR1 is DFQATT, CDR2 SNEGSKA, per germline (reference sequence). The CDR3 contains 11 residues. CDR3 residues: CSARMGDTQYF. CDR3 coding DNA: TGCAGTGCTAGAATGGGAGATACGCAGTATTTT.